A single T cell receptor (beta chain) is shown here with its context. Together with a sample-barcoded 5' primer, a J-beta primer mix was included in a second PCR lasting about 7 to 11 cycles. MiXCR, applied by TCRdb to the 5' RACE reads, yields one record per CDR3 protein. Of roughly 1,700,000 distinct CDR3 sequences in the sample, 25% to 30% were seen once. The data belong to a study of blood T cells in healthy people across ages. This CDR3 comprises 16 residues. V gave up 6 bases and J gave up 6 bases, with 23 bases separating them. Germline lookup yields CDR1 DFQATT and CDR2 SNEGSKA (reference sequence).

The chain is built from TRBV20-1 and TRBJ2-2; D is perhaps TRBD2 (7 bases). The specimen sequenced was blood. The sequence came from a woman in her 30s in good health. CDR3 in amino acids: CSARRAGAILAGELFF. CDR3 nucleotides: TGCAGTGCCCGACGCGCGGGGGCGATTTTAGCCGGGGAGCTGTTTTTT.